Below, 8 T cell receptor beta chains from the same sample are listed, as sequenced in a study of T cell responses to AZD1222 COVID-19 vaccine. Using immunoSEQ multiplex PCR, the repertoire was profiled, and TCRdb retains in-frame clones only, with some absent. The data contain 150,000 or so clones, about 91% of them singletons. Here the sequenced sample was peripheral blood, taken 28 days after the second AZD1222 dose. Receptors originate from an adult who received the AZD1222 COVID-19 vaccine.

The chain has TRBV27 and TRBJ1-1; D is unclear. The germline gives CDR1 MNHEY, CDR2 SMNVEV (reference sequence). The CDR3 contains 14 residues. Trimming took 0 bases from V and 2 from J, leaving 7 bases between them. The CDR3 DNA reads TGTGCCAGCAGTTTATCTTGGCGAAACACTGAAGCTTTCTTT. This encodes CASSLSWRNTEAFF.

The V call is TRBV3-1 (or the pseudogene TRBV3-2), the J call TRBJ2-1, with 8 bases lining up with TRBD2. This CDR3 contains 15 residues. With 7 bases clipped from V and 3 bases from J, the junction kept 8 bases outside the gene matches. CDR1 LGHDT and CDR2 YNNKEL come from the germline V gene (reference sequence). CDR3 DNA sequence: TGTGCCAGCACCCCGGGTAGCGGGGACTACAATGAGCAGTTCTTC. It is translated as CASTPGSGDYNEQFF.

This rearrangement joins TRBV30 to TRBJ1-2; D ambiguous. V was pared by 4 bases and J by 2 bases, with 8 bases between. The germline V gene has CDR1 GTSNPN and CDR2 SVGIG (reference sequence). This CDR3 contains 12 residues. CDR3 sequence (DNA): TGTGCCTGGATGGGTGTCAACTATGGCTACACCTTC. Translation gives CAWMGVNYGYTF.

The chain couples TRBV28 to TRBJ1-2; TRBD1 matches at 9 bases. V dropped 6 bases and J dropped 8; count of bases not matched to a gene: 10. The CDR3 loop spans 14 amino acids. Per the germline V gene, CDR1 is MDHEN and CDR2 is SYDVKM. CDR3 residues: CASSLGQGDRGYTF. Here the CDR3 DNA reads TGTGCCAGCAGCTTGGGACAGGGTGATCGCGGCTACACCTTC.

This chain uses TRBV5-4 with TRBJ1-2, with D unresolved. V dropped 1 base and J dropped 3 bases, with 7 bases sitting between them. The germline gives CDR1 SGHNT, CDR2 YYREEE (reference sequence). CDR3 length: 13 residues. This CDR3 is CASSLSWDYGYTF. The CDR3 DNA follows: TGTGCCAGCAGCTTGTCTTGGGACTATGGCTACACCTTC.

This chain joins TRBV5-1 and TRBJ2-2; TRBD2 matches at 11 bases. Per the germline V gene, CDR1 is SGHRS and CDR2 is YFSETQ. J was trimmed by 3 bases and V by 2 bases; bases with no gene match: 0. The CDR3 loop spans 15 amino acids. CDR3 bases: TGCGCCAGCAGCTTTAGCGGGAGGGACACCGGGGAGCTGTTTTTT. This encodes CASSFSGRDTGELFF. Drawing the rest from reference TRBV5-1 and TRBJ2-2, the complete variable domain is KAGVTQTPRYLIKTRGQQVTLSCSPISGHRSVSWYQQTPGQGLQFLFEYFSETQRNKGNFPGRFSGRQFSNSRSEMNVSTLELGDSALYLCASSFSGRDTGELFFGEGSRLTVL.

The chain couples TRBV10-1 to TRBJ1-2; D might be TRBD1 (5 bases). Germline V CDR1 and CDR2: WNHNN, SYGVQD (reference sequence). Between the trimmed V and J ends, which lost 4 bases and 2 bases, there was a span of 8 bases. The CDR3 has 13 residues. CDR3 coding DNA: TGCGCCAGCAGTGTTGACAGCAACTATGGCTACACCTTC. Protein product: CASSVDSNYGYTF.

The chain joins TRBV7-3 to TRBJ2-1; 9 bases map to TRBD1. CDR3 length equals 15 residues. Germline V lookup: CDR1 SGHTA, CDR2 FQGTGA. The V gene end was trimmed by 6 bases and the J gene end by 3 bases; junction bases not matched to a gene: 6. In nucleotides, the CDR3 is TGTGCCAGCAGTTTGGAGACAGGGGGCTACAATGAGCAGTTCTTC. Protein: CASSLETGGYNEQFF.